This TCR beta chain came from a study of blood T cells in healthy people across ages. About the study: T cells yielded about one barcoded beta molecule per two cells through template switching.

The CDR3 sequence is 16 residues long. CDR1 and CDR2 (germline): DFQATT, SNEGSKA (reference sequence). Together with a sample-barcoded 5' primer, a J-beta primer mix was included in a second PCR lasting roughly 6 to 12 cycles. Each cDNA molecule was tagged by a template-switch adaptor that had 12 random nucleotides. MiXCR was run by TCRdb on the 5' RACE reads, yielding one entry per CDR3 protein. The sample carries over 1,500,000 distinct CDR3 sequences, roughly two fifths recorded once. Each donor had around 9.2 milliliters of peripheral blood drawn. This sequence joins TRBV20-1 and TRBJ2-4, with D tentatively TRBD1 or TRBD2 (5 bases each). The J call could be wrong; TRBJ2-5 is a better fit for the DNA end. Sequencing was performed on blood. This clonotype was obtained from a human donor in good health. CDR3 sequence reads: CSARDYGGRVQETQYF. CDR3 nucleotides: TGCAGTGCTAGAGACTATGGGGGACGGGTCCAAGAGACCCAGTACTTC.